These T cell receptor beta chains were read from a single sample in a study of CD8 T cells in Susac syndrome. One entry per CDR3 protein results from TCRdb running MiXCR on the immunoSEQ multiplex PCR reads. The data show 150,000 to 200,000 distinct CDR3 sequences, about 95% seen once. Sequenced sample: CD4+ T cells from PBMCs. Receptor source: a human donor in good health. CDR3s include the opening cysteine and the closing phenylalanine or tryptophan. The D gene is left open where the match is weak. The listing skips clone size in some rows; elsewhere it reads once, few, many or a size class.

TRBD2 once 16 TRBJ2-7 TRBV20-1 CSARDTGLAGVYEQYF TGCAGTGCTAGAGATACGGGACTAGCGGGAGTATATGAGCAGTACTTC
. . 14 TRBJ2-5 TRBV5-1 CASSLTQGRETQYF TGCGCCAGCAGCCTCACACAGGGGAGGGAGACCCAGTACTTC
. . 16 TRBJ1-5 TRBV28 CASSLGDLVGNQPQHF TGTGCCAGCAGCTTAGGGGATCTAGTAGGCAATCAGCCCCAGCATTTT
TRBD1 . 14 TRBJ2-5 TRBV20-1 CSAAVTGVQETQYF TGCAGTGCGGCCGTTACAGGGGTTCAAGAGACCCAGTACTTC
TRBD2 . 14 TRBJ2-1 TRBV29-1 CSVEGASGSNEQFF TGCAGCGTTGAGGGGGCTAGCGGGAGCAATGAGCAGTTCTTC
TRBD2 once 18 TRBJ2-3 TRBV6-2/TRBV6-3 CASSKTLAGGTDTDTQYF TGTGCCAGCAGTAAGACGCTAGCGGGAGGAACTGACACAGATACGCAGTATTTT
TRBD1 . 13 TRBJ1-1 TRBV6-2/TRBV6-3 CAIRQGENTEAFF TGTGCCATACGACAGGGTGAGAACACTGAAGCTTTCTTT
. . 12 TRBJ2-5 TRBV3-1 CASSQLGEAEYF TGTGCCAGCAGCCAATTGGGAGAGGCCGAGTACTTC
. . 14 TRBJ2-6 TRBV2 CASSGNRSTNVLTF TGTGCCAGCAGTGGGAACCGCAGCACCAACGTCCTGACTTTC
TRBD1 . 14 TRBJ1-2 TRBV27 CASSSSGTGEGYTF TGTGCCAGCAGTTCCTCCGGGACAGGCGAGGGCTACACCTTC
. . 14 TRBJ1-1 TRBV12-3/TRBV12-4 CASSLVQTNTEAFF TGTGCCAGCAGTTTGGTACAAACGAACACTGAAGCTTTCTTT
. few 14 TRBJ2-3 TRBV20-1 CSARGTPSTDTQYF TGCAGTGCTAGAGGGACACCTAGCACAGATACGCAGTATTTT
. . 16 TRBJ2-7 TRBV18 CASSPTPRGGSYEQYF TGTGCCAGCTCACCAACGCCCAGGGGAGGGTCCTACGAGCAGTACTTC
TRBD1 . 18 TRBJ2-1 TRBV5-1 CASSFGSTGTGTYNEQFF TGCGCCAGCAGTTTTGGAAGTACCGGGACAGGGACCTACAATGAGCAGTTCTTC
. . 15 TRBJ1-1 TRBV4-2 CASSQEGLLNTEAFF TGTGCCAGCAGCCAAGAAGGCCTCTTGAACACTGAAGCTTTCTTT
TRBD2 . 13 TRBJ2-1 TRBV12-5 CASLSSGSGEQFF TGTGCTAGTCTTTCTAGCGGGAGTGGGGAGCAGTTCTTC
. . 13 TRBJ2-7 TRBV3-1 CASSQDNDYEQYF TGTGCCAGCAGCCAAGATAATGACTACGAGCAGTACTTC
TRBD2 . 11 TRBJ2-5 TRBV20-1 CSTSVQETQYF TGCAGCACTAGCGTCCAAGAGACCCAGTACTTC
. . 12 TRBJ2-7 TRBV27 CASSSRAYEQYF TGTGCCAGCAGTTCCCGCGCTTACGAGCAGTACTTC
TRBD2 . 20 TRBJ2-7 TRBV29-1 CSVEAPRLAGGPSRFYEQYF TGCAGCGTTGAGGCACCCCGGCTAGCGGGAGGGCCTTCTCGGTTCTACGAGCAGTACTTC
. . 12 TRBJ2-7 TRBV25-1 CASRGQVYEQYF TGTGCCAGCAGAGGGCAGGTCTACGAGCAGTACTTC
TRBD2 . 14 TRBJ2-7 TRBV20-1 CSARRREGAYEQYF TGCAGTGCTAGAAGGCGGGAGGGAGCCTACGAGCAGTACTTC
TRBD2 . 14 TRBJ2-3 TRBV28 CASSFLADTDTQYF TGTGCCAGCAGTTTCCTAGCGGACACAGATACGCAGTATTTT
. . 15 TRBJ2-7 TRBV29-1 CSVEDRGSNPYEQYF TGCAGCGTTGAAGATCGGGGTAGCAACCCCTACGAGCAGTACTTC
TRBD1 . 15 TRBJ1-5 TRBV30 CAWSVKDRDYQPQHF TGTGCCTGGAGTGTGAAGGACAGGGACTATCAGCCCCAGCATTTT
TRBD1 . 14 TRBJ1-1 TRBV5-1 CASSLGQANTEAFF TGCGCCAGCAGTCTGGGACAGGCCAACACTGAAGCTTTCTTT
. . 13 TRBJ2-5 TRBV12-3/TRBV12-4 CASSGARQETQYF TGTGCCAGCAGTGGGGCGCGGCAAGAGACCCAGTACTTC
. . 13 TRBJ1-5 TRBV28 CASSSLSNQPQHF TGTGCCAGCAGTTCCCTCAGCAATCAGCCCCAGCATTTT
. . 12 TRBJ2-3 TRBV29-1 CSERTGTDTQYF TGCAGCGAGAGGACAGGCACAGATACGCAGTATTTT
. . 13 TRBJ2-6 TRBV29-1 CSVPGSGANVLTF TGCAGCGTTCCAGGGTCAGGGGCCAACGTCCTGACTTTC
. . 13 TRBJ2-1 TRBV29-1 CSVLQLFPREQFF TGCAGCGTTTTACAGCTTTTCCCACGGGAGCAGTTCTTC
. once 15 TRBJ1-5 TRBV6-6 CASRSPGRFNQPQHF TGTGCCAGCAGGTCTCCGGGCAGGTTCAATCAGCCCCAGCATTTT
. . 15 TRBJ2-7 TRBV30 CAWSVLGAGFNEQYF TGTGCCTGGAGTGTCCTCGGGGCGGGTTTTAACGAGCAGTACTTC
TRBD2 . 16 TRBJ2-1 TRBV15 CATSRDMASGTNEQFF TGTGCCACCAGCAGAGATATGGCTAGCGGGACGAATGAGCAGTTCTTC
. . 16 TRBJ2-3 TRBV7-9 CASSLLKPTEWGTQYF TGTGCCAGCAGCCTTCTAAAGCCGACGGAATGGGGTACGCAGTATTTT
TRBD1 . 13 TRBJ2-1 TRBV30 CAWSTTGDGEQFF TGTGCCTGGAGTACGACAGGGGACGGTGAGCAGTTCTTC
. . 10 TRBJ2-1 TRBV28 CASRGDEQFF TGTGCCAGCAGGGGGGATGAGCAGTTCTTC
. . 14 TRBJ2-5 TRBV7-2 CASSSMGLGETQYF TGTGCCAGCAGCTCTATGGGCCTTGGCGAGACCCAGTACTTC
. . 12 TRBJ1-2 TRBV9 CASSVTGYGYTF TGTGCCAGCAGCGTTACAGGGTATGGCTACACCTTC
TRBD1 . 13 TRBJ2-3 TRBV7-8 CASSLARQGTQYF TGTGCCAGCAGCTTAGCACGACAGGGGACGCAGTATTTT
. . 14 TRBJ1-5 TRBV20-1 CSVKGVQGNQPQHF TGCAGTGTTAAAGGGGTACAGGGTAATCAGCCCCAGCATTTT
TRBD2 once 14 TRBJ2-7 TRBV30 CAWTRSGSRHEQYF TGTGCCTGGACAAGGAGCGGGAGCCGCCACGAGCAGTACTTC